Each of the 18 T cell receptor beta chains below was sequenced from the same sample in a study of early T cells in non-severe SARS-CoV-2 infection. TCRdb passed the 5' RACE reads through MiXCR, listing each CDR3 protein once. The sample yields about 90,000 distinct CDR3 sequences, approximately 12% seen once. This sample comprised whole blood, obtained at baseline. These receptor sequences come from an adult who was a healthcare worker with PCR-confirmed SARS-CoV-2 infection or an uninfected control (not recorded which).

Ten or more counts support this clonotype. CDR3 sequence: CASSPTPSLQETQYF. The CDR3 region has the DNA TGTGCCAGCTCACCTACCCCTTCTCTCCAAGAGACCCAGTACTTC. V usage is TRBV18 and J usage is TRBJ2-5, with no clear D. The V and J ends lost 3 bases and 1 base respectively, with 12 bases between them. The CDR3 consists of 15 residues. Per the germline V gene, CDR1 is KGHSH and CDR2 is LQKENI.

V gene TRBV9 combines with J gene TRBJ2-5, with TRBD2 matching 11 bases. The CDR3 covers 16 residues. Germline V gene data show CDR1 as SGDLS and CDR2 as YYNGEE. Unmatched junction bases numbered 6, after V lost 3 bases and J lost 2 bases. Here the CDR3 reads CASSARRTSGQETQYF. Written as DNA, the CDR3 is TGTGCCAGCAGCGCCCGAAGGACTAGCGGGCAAGAGACCCAGTACTTC. Using reference TRBV9 and TRBJ2-5 for the parts outside the CDR3, the full variable domain is DSGVTQTPKHLITATGQRVTLRCSPRSGDLSVYWYQQSLDQGLQFLIQYYNGEERAKGNILERFSAQQFPDLHSELNLSSLELGDSALYFCASSARRTSGQETQYFGPGTRLLVL.

This clonotype appeared many times. The chain uses TRBV10-3 and TRBJ2-2; no clear D gene. Trimming removed 8 bases at V and 1 base at J, with 5 bases between. Germline CDR1 reads ENHRY; CDR2 reads SYGVKD. The CDR3 totals 12 residues. CDR3 DNA sequence: TGTGCCATCGGCGGGAACACCGGGGAGCTGTTTTTT. Protein product: CAIGGNTGELFF.

This clonotype was observed a handful of times. This rearrangement joins TRBV10-1 to TRBJ1-1; D remains ambiguous. V shed 5 bases and J shed 4 bases, with 14 bases lying between them. CDR1 is WNHNN and CDR2 is SYGVQD in the germline V gene (reference sequence). The CDR3 totals 14 residues. The CDR3 protein is CASSPDPASTEAFF. The CDR3 bases are TGCGCCAGCAGTCCCGACCCAGCGAGCACTGAAGCTTTCTTT.

This clonotype was counted at least ten times. This rearrangement joins TRBV24-1 to TRBJ2-1; 9 nucleotides agree with TRBD2. The CDR3 length is 15 residues. Germline CDR1 is KGHDR and CDR2 is SFDVKD. The V segment lost 1 base and the J segment 7 bases; nucleotides outside the gene matches: 4. CDR3 coding DNA: TGTGCCACCAGTGATTTAGGGACTAGCACTAATGAGCAGTTCTTC. This sequence encodes CATSDLGTSTNEQFF.

This clonotype was counted between two and nine times. The rearrangement links TRBV24-1 to TRBJ1-1; TRBD1 might be the D (6 bases). This CDR3 has 13 amino acids. Per germline, CDR1 KGHDR and CDR2 SFDVKD. V gave up 1 base and J gave up 11 bases, with 13 bases separating them. The CDR3 sequence: CATSDFGRGEAFF. DNA for the CDR3: TGTGCCACCAGTGATTTCGGCAGGGGCGAGGCTTTCTTT.

The V and J genes are TRBV5-1 and TRBJ2-7, with D possibly matching TRBD1 (5 bases). The CDR3 has 14 residues. Looked up from germline, CDR1 is SGHRS and CDR2 is YFSETQ. V shed 5 bases and J shed 1 base, with 13 bases lying between them. CDR3 bases: TGCGCCAGCAGACGTTTGCAGGGTTCCTACGAGCAGTACTTC. This encodes CASRRLQGSYEQYF.

This clonotype was detected many times. The V gene is TRBV7-3, the J gene TRBJ1-1; D gene uncertain. V lost 3 bases, J lost 1 base, and 12 bases lay in between. Per germline, CDR1 SGHTA and CDR2 FQGTGA. This CDR3 has 15 amino acids. Written as DNA, the CDR3 is TGTGCCAGCAGCTTCATAAAGGCAGGGAACACTGAAGCTTTCTTT. It translates to CASSFIKAGNTEAFF.

The J gene is TRBJ1-1, the V gene TRBV3-1; no clear D. V was trimmed by 4 bases and J by 0 bases, leaving 12 bases between them. Germline lookup yields CDR1 LGHDT and CDR2 YNNKEL (reference sequence). The CDR3 loop spans 15 amino acids. The CDR3 region has the DNA TGTGCCAGCAGCCGAGCCCCCCCCATGAACACTGAAGCTTTCTTT. It specifies CASSRAPPMNTEAFF.

This clonotype was seen just once. The V call is TRBV3-1, the J call TRBJ2-1; TRBD2 agrees at 9 bases. The CDR3 runs to 15 residues. Germline-derived CDR1 and CDR2 are LGHDT and YNNKEL (reference sequence). The junction had 9 bases not matched to a gene; V was cut back by 3 bases and J by 9 bases. CDR3 sequence (DNA): TGTGCCAGCAGCCACAGCGTGGCAGCGGGAGGTGAGCAGTTCTTC. This translates into CASSHSVAAGGEQFF.

This clonotype was counted only a few times. The rearrangement links TRBV2 to TRBJ2-3, with D unclear. The CDR3 spans 13 residues. Per germline, CDR1 SNHLY and CDR2 FYNNEI. Between the trimmed V and J ends, which lost 6 bases and 2 bases, there was a span of 9 bases. CDR3 amino acids: CASRQEVTDTQYF. CDR3 nucleotide sequence: TGTGCCAGCAGGCAAGAAGTCACAGATACGCAGTATTTT.

This clonotype was seen more than once but under ten times. The CDR3 protein is CSASLESNEQFF. CDR3 nucleotide sequence: TGCAGTGCTAGTCTAGAGAGCAATGAGCAGTTCTTC. The genes are TRBV20-1 and TRBJ2-1; D remains unclear. In germline, CDR1 is DFQATT, CDR2 SNEGSKA (reference sequence). The V and J ends lost 3 bases and 6 bases respectively, with 9 bases between them. The CDR3 spans 12 residues.

This clonotype was detected a few times. The CDR3 nucleotides read TGTGCCAGCAGTTACTCGAATCCAACGGGAGCTAAAAACATTCAGTACTTC. Its translation: CASSYSNPTGAKNIQYF. V is TRBV6-5 and J is TRBJ2-4; D possibly corresponds to TRBD2 (6 bases). This CDR3 is 17 amino acids long. Trimming took 0 bases from V and 4 from J, leaving 16 bases between them. Germline V lookup: CDR1 MNHEY, CDR2 SVGAGI.

This clonotype was picked up many times. The V call is TRBV20-1, the J call TRBJ2-1; possibly TRBD2 for D (5 bases). Germline CDR1 reads DFQATT; CDR2 reads SNEGSKA (reference sequence). The CDR3 has 11 residues. The V end was cut by 5 bases, the J end by 7 bases, with 9 bases between. CDR3 sequence: CSAWTPNEQFF. In DNA, the CDR3 is TGCAGTGCTTGGACTCCTAATGAGCAGTTCTTC.

This clonotype was counted a few times. J is TRBJ1-1 and V is TRBV29-1; D is possibly TRBD1 (6 bases). The CDR3 runs 11 residues. Germline V gene data show CDR1 as SQVTM and CDR2 as ANQGSEA. V was shortened by 6 bases and J by 7 bases, with 12 bases between the two germline ends. This chain's CDR3 is CSVTGGSEAFF. CDR3 DNA sequence: TGCAGCGTGACCGGGGGCAGTGAAGCTTTCTTT.

The chain links TRBV5-1 to TRBJ1-1; unclear D gene. V lost 5 bases and J 1 base, leaving 9 bases between the germline ends. The length of the CDR3 is 13 residues. Germline lookup yields CDR1 SGHRS and CDR2 YFSETQ. The CDR3: CASSPTTNTEAFF. The CDR3 DNA sequence: TGCGCCAGCAGTCCAACCACGAACACTGAAGCTTTCTTT.

The J gene is TRBJ1-4, the V gene TRBV2, with TRBD1 matching over 9 bases. The J segment lost 10 bases and the V segment lost 3 bases, leaving 6 bases of the junction unmatched. CDR1 SNHLY and CDR2 FYNNEI come from the germline V gene. The CDR3 spans 14 residues. This CDR3 is CASSDTPGQGKLFF. The CDR3 nucleotides are TGTGCCAGCAGTGACACCCCGGGACAGGGAAAACTGTTTTTT. Drawing the rest from reference TRBV2 and TRBJ1-4, the complete variable domain is EPEVTQTPSHQVTQMGQEVILRCVPISNHLYFYWYRQILGQKVEFLVSFYNNEISEKSEIFDDQFSVERPDGSNFTLKIRSTKLEDSAMYFCASSDTPGQGKLFFGSGTQLSVL.

This sequence joins TRBV6-6 and TRBJ2-2; D uncertain. Between the trimmed V and J ends, which lost 1 base and 1 base, there was a span of 7 bases. The CDR3 runs 15 residues. The V gene's germline CDR1 is MNHNY and CDR2 SVGAGI (reference sequence). In nucleotides, the CDR3 is TGTGCCAGCAGTTACTTAGGGCAGAACACCGGGGAGCTGTTTTTT. Its translation: CASSYLGQNTGELFF.